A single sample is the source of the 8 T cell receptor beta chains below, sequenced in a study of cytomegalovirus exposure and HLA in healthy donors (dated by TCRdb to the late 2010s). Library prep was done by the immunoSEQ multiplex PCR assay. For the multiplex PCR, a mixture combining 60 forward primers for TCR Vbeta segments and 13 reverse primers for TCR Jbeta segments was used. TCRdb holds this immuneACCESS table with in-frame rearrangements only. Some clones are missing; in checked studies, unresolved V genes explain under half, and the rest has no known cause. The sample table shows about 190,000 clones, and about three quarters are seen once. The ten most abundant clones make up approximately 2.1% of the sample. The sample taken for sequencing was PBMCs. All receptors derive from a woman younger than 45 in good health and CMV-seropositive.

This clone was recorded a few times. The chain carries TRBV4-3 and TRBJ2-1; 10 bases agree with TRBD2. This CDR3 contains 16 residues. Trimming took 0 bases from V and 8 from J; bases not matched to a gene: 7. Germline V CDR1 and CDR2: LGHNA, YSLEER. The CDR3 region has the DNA TGCGCCAGCAGCCAAGAGCCAGCGGGAGGGCAAGATGAGCAGTTCTTC. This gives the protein CASSQEPAGGQDEQFF.

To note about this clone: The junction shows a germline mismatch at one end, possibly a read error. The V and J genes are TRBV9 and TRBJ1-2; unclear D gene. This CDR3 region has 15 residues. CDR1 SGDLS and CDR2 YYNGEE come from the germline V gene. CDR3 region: CASGVSTSGVYGYTF. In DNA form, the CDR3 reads TGTGCCAGCGGCGTTTCCACATCAGGTGTCTATGGCTACACCTTC.

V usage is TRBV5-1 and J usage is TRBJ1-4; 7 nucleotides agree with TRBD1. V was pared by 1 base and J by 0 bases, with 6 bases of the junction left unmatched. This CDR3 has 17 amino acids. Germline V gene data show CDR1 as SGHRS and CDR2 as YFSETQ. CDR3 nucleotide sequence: TGCGCCAGCAGCTTGATGGACAGGACGACAACTAATGAAAAACTGTTTTTT. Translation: CASSLMDRTTTNEKLFF. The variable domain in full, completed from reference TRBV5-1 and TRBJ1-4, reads KAGVTQTPRYLIKTRGQQVTLSCSPISGHRSVSWYQQTPGQGLQFLFEYFSETQRNKGNFPGRFSGRQFSNSRSEMNVSTLELGDSALYLCASSLMDRTTTNEKLFFGSGTQLSVL.

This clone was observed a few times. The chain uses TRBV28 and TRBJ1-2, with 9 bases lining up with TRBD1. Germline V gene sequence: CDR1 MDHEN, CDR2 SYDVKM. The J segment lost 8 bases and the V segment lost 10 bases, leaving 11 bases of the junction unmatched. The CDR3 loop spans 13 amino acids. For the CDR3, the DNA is TGTGCCATACAGGGGGCAGGGTGGGGGGGCTACACCTTC. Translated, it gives CAIQGAGWGGYTF.

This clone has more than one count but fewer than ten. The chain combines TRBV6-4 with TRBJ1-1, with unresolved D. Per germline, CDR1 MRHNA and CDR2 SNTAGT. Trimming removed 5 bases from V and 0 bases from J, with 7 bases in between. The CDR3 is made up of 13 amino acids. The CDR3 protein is CASSYEVNTEAFF. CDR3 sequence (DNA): TGTGCCAGCAGTTATGAGGTGAACACTGAAGCTTTCTTT.

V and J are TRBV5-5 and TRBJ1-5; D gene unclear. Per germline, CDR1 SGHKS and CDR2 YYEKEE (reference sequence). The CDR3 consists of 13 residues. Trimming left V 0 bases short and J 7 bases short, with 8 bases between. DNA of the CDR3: TGTGCCAGCAGCTTGGCCTTAGAGCAGCCCCAGCATTTT. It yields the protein CASSLALEQPQHF.

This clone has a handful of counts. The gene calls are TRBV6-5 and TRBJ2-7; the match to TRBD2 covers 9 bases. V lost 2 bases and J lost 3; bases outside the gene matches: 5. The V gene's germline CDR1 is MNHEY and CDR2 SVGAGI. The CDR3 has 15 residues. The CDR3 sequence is CASSYLASGNYEQYF. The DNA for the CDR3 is TGTGCCAGCAGTTACCTGGCTAGCGGGAACTACGAGCAGTACTTC.

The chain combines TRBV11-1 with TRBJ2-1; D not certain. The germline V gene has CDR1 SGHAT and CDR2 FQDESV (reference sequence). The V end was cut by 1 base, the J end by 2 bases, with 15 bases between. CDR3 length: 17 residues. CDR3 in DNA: TGTGCCAGCAGCTTAGATCGGTTCCGGTTTACCTACAATGAGCAGTTCTTC. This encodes CASSLDRFRFTYNEQFF.